The source of this TCR beta chain is a study of OX40 agonist ivuxolimab in advanced cancers. Sequencing used immunoSEQ multiplex PCR; TCRdb keeps in-frame clones, though not all of them. Here the sample spans over 50,000 clones, around 90% being singletons. Peripheral blood came from all dose cohorts at three timepoints. Study-wide findings and caveats: Antigen specificity was not determined for the expanded peripheral T cells. Expanded clones were, on average, more numerous in CD8+ T cells than in CD4+.

Note on this clone: Its antigen is not known.

Germline V lookup: CDR1 SGHNT, CDR2 YENEEA. The V and J ends lost 5 bases and 2 bases respectively, with 15 bases between them. This CDR3 is built from 15 residues. The material was CD4+ or CD8+ T cells sorted from blood, obtained in a trial of the OX40 agonist ivuxolimab. The TCR comes from an adult with an advanced solid tumor such as melanoma, head and neck, liver or kidney cancer. V usage is TRBV11-3 and J usage is TRBJ2-5, with D perhaps TRBD2 (6 bases). CDR3 amino acids: CASSPRGAGQETQYF. The CDR3 DNA sequence: TGTGCCAGCAGCCCACGAGGTGCGGGACAAGAGACCCAGTACTTC.